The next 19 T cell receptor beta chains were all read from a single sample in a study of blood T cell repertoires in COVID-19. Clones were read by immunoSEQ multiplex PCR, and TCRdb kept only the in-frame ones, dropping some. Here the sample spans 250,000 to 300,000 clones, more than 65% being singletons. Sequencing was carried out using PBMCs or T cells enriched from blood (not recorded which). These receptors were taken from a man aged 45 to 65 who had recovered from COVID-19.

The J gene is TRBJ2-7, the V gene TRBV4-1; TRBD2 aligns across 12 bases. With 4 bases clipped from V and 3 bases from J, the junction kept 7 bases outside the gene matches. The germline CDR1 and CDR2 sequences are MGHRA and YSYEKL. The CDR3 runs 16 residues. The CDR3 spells CASSPKLAGGGYEQYF. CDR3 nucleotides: TGCGCCAGCAGCCCCAAGCTAGCGGGAGGGGGCTACGAGCAGTACTTC.

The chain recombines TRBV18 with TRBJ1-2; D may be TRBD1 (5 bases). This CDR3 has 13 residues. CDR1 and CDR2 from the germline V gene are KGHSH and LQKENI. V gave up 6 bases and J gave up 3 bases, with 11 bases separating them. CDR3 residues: CASSFGGDYGYTF. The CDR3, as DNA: TGTGCCAGCTCCTTCGGGGGAGACTATGGCTACACCTTC.

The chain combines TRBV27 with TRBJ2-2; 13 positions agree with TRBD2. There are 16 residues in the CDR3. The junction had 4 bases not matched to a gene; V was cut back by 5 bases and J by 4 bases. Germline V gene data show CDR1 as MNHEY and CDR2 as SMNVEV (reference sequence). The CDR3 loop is CASSPLAGGITGELFF. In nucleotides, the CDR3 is TGTGCCAGCAGTCCACTAGCGGGAGGGATCACCGGGGAGCTGTTTTTT.

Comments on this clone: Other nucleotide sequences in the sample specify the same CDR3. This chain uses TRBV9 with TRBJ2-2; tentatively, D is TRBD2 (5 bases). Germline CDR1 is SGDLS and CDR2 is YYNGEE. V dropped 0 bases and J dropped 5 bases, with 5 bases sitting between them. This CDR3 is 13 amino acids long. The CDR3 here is CASSVGGTGELFF. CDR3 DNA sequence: TGTGCCAGCAGCGTAGGCGGGACCGGGGAGCTGTTTTTT.

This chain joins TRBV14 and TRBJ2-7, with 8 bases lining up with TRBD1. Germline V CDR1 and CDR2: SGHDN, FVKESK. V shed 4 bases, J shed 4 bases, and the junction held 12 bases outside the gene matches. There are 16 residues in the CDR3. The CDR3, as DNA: TGTGCCAGCAGCCTCCTACAACAGGGGGTAGAGTACGAGCAGTACTTC. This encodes CASSLLQQGVEYEQYF.

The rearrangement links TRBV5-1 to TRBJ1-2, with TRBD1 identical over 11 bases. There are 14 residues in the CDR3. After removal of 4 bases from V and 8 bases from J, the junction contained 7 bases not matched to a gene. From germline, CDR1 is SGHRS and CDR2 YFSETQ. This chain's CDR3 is CASSPGQGAGGYTF. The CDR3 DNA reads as TGCGCCAGCAGCCCTGGACAGGGGGCGGGGGGCTACACCTTC.

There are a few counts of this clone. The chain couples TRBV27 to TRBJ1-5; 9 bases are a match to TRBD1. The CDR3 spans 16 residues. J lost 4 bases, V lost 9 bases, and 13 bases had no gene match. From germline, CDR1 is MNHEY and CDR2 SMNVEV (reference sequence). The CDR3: CASNPGQGLLNQPQHF. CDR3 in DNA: TGTGCCAGTAATCCGGGACAGGGCCTACTTAATCAGCCCCAGCATTTT.

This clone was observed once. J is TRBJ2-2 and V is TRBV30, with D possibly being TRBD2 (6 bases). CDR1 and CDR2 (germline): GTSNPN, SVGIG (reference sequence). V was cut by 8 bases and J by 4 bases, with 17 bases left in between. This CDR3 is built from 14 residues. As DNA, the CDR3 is TGTGCCGGTGGGAGGACTACGACCACCGGGGAGCTGTTTTTT. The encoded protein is CAGGRTTTTGELFF.

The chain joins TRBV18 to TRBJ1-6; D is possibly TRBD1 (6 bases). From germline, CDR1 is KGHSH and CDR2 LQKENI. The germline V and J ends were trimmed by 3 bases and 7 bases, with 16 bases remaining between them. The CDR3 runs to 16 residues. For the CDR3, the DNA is TGTGCCAGCTCACCTTTACCAGGGGTCGGAAATTCACCCCTCCACTTT. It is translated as CASSPLPGVGNSPLHF.

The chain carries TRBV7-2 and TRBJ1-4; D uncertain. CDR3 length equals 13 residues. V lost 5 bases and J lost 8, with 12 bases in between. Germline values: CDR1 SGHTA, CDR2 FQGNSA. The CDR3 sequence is CASSARMEEKLFF. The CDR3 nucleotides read TGTGCCAGCAGCGCCCGTATGGAGGAAAAACTGTTTTTT.

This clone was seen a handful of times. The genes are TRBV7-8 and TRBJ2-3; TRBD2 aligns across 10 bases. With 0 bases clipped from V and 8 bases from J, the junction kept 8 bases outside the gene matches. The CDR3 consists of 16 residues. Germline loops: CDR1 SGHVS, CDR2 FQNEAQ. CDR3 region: CASSLAGLAGDSTQYF. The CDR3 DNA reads TGTGCCAGCAGCTTAGCGGGGCTAGCGGGGGATAGTACGCAGTATTTT.

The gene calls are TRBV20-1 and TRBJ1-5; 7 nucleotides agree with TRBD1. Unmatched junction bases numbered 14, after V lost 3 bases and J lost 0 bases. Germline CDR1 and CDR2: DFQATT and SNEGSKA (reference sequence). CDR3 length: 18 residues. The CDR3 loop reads CSASHPRDRAFSNQPQHF. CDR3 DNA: TGCAGTGCTAGTCATCCCCGTGACAGGGCTTTTAGCAATCAGCCCCAGCATTTT.

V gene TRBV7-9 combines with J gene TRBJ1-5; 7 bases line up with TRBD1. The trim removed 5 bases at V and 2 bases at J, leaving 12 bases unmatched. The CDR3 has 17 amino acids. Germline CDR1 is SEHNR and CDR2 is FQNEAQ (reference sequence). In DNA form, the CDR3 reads TGTGCCAGCAGCAGAACGACAGGGTTAGAAGGCAATCAGCCCCAGCATTTT. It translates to CASSRTTGLEGNQPQHF.

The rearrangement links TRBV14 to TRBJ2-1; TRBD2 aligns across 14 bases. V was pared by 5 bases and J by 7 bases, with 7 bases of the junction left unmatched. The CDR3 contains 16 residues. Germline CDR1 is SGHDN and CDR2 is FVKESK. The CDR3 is CASSRLAGGPGNEQFF. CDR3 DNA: TGTGCCAGCAGCAGACTAGCGGGGGGGCCGGGTAATGAGCAGTTCTTC.

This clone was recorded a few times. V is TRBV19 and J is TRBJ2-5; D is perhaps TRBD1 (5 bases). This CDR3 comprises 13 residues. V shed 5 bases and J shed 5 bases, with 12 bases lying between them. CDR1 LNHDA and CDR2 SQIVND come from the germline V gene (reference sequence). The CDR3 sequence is CASSFAGHETQYF. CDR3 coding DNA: TGTGCCAGTAGTTTCGCAGGGCACGAGACCCAGTACTTC. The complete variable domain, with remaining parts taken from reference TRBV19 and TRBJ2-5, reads DGGITQSPKYLFRKEGQNVTLSCEQNLNHDAMYWYRQDPGQGLRLIYYSQIVNDFQKGDIAEGYSVSREKKESFPLTVTSAQKNPTAFYLCASSFAGHETQYFGPGTRLLVL.

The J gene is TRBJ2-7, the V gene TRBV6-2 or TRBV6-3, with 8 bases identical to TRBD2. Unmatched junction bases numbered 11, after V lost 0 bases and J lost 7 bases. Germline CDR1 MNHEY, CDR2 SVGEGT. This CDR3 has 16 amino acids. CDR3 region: CASSYSMGKREKEQYF. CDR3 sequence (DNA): TGTGCCAGCAGTTACTCGATGGGCAAGCGGGAGAAGGAGCAGTACTTC.

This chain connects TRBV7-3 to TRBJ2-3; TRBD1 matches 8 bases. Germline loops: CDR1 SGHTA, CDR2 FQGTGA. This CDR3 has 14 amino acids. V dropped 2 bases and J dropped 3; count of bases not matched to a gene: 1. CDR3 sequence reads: CASSLYRGTDTQYF. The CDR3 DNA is TGTGCCAGCAGCTTATACAGGGGGACAGATACGCAGTATTTT.

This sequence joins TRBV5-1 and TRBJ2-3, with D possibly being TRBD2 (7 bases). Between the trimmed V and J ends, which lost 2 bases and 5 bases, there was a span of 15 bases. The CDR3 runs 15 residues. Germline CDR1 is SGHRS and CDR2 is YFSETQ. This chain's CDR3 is CASSFGGGPLDTQYF. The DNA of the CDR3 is TGCGCCAGCAGCTTTGGGGGGGGGCCCTTAGATACGCAGTATTTT. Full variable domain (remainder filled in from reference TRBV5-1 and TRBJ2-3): KAGVTQTPRYLIKTRGQQVTLSCSPISGHRSVSWYQQTPGQGLQFLFEYFSETQRNKGNFPGRFSGRQFSNSRSEMNVSTLELGDSALYLCASSFGGGPLDTQYFGPGTRLTVL.

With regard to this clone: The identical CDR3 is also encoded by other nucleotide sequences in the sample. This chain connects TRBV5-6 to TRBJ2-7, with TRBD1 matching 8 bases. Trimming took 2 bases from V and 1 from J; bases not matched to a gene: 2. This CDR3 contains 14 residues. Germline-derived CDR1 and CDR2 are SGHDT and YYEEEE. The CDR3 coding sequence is TGTGCCAGCAGCTTCAGGACAGGGTCCTACGAGCAGTACTTC. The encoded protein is CASSFRTGSYEQYF.